This T cell receptor beta chain was identified in a study of cytomegalovirus exposure and HLA in healthy donors. While the first cohort had around 700 subjects, the donors belonged to the separate validation cohort of over a hundred subjects. Only in-frame clones appear in the TCRdb table, and some are missing; sequencing was by immunoSEQ multiplex PCR. Among about 180,000 clones listed, 85% were seen once. Regarding the study as a whole: There were some public TCRs occurring in many donors, but most TCR sequences were rare.

The V gene end was trimmed by 5 bases and the J gene end by 4 bases; junction bases not matched to a gene: 4. CDR1 is GTSNPN and CDR2 is SVGIG in the germline V gene (reference sequence). The CDR3 covers 13 residues. Points on this clone: Its antigen remains unknown.

The specimen sequenced was PBMCs. The TCR sequence derives from a man aged 18 to 30 in good health and CMV-seropositive. The V gene is TRBV30, the J gene TRBJ2-1; 8 positions match TRBD2. DNA for the CDR3: TGTGCCTGGGCGGGGGGCCATTACAATGAGCAGTTCTTC. Amino acids: CAWAGGHYNEQFF.